These 22 T cell receptor beta chains came from one sample sequenced in a study of blood T cell repertoires in COVID-19 (dated by TCRdb to 2018 to 2020). Libraries were built with the immunoSEQ multiplex PCR assay. This immuneACCESS table, as held by TCRdb, lists in-frame sequences with V and J called but not all clones. Of the missing ones, under half trace to an unresolved V gene in checked studies; the others have no known cause. The sample contains about 20,000 clones, over 75% of them found a single time. More than 3% of the sample belongs to the ten largest clones. Sequenced: peripheral blood. All receptors derive from a human donor in a cohort sampled during active COVID-19.

The chain joins TRBV20-1 to TRBJ1-5; no definite D call. V gave up 3 bases and J gave up 5 bases, with 11 bases separating them. The CDR3 contains 13 residues. Germline CDR1 is DFQATT and CDR2 is SNEGSKA (reference sequence). The DNA of the CDR3 is TGCAGTGCTAGTAGCCTCCTATATCAGCCCCAGCATTTT. Translated, it gives CSASSLLYQPQHF.

The V call is TRBV5-1, the J call TRBJ2-5; 12 bases match TRBD2. V gave up 5 bases and J gave up 5 bases; unmatched junction bases: 10. Per the germline V gene, CDR1 is SGHRS and CDR2 is YFSETQ. The CDR3 consists of 16 residues. CDR3 nucleotides: TGCGCCAGCAGTGACAGACTAGCGGGAGAGGGGGAGACCCAGTACTTC. Amino acid sequence: CASSDRLAGEGETQYF.

V gene TRBV5-1 combines with J gene TRBJ2-7, with 8 bases lining up with TRBD1. Per germline, CDR1 SGHRS and CDR2 YFSETQ. The V gene end was trimmed by 4 bases and the J gene end by 6 bases; junction bases not matched to a gene: 12. This CDR3 has 15 residues. For the CDR3, the DNA is TGCGCCAGCAGCCTGGAACAGGGGGATTTTAGCGAGCAGTACTTC. Translated: CASSLEQGDFSEQYF.

This clone turned up a few times. V is TRBV4-1 and J is TRBJ2-7, with D uncertain. This CDR3 is 14 amino acids long. CDR1 and CDR2 from the germline V gene are MGHRA and YSYEKL. Trimming removed 0 bases from V and 1 base from J, with 7 bases in between. The DNA for the CDR3 is TGCGCCAGCAGCCAAGATGGGCTTTCCTACGAGCAGTACTTC. This translates into CASSQDGLSYEQYF.

V is TRBV6-1 and J is TRBJ1-6; perhaps TRBD1 as D (5 bases). There are 13 residues in the CDR3. The V gene's germline CDR1 is MNHNS and CDR2 SASEGT. Trimming stripped 2 bases from V and 13 bases from J, with 12 bases between. In DNA form, the CDR3 reads TGTGCCAGCAGTGAACGACAGCTCCTTCCCCTCCACTTT. This gives the protein CASSERQLLPLHF.

V is TRBV19 and J is TRBJ1-1, with TRBD1 as a possible D gene (5 bases). This CDR3 spans 15 amino acids. V shed 3 bases and J shed 1 base, with 12 bases lying between them. Germline values: CDR1 LNHDA, CDR2 SQIVND (reference sequence). CDR3 nucleotides: TGTGCCAGTAGTATGGGGGGACGACGGAACACTGAAGCTTTCTTT. It encodes CASSMGGRRNTEAFF.

The V call is TRBV5-1, the J call TRBJ2-2, with a weak D call TRBD1 (6 bases). Between the trimmed V and J ends, which lost 5 bases and 2 bases, there was a span of 10 bases. CDR3 length equals 14 residues. The germline gives CDR1 SGHRS, CDR2 YFSETQ. The CDR3 is CASRDRSNTGELFF. CDR3 DNA: TGCGCCAGCAGGGACAGATCTAACACCGGGGAGCTGTTTTTT. The full variable domain, in which reference TRBV5-1 and TRBJ2-2 provide the parts outside the CDR3, is KAGVTQTPRYLIKTRGQQVTLSCSPISGHRSVSWYQQTPGQGLQFLFEYFSETQRNKGNFPGRFSGRQFSNSRSEMNVSTLELGDSALYLCASRDRSNTGELFFGEGSRLTVL.

This chain connects TRBV30 to TRBJ2-7; D unclear. Trimming pared 2 bases from V and 5 bases from J, leaving 7 bases between. Germline V gene sequence: CDR1 GTSNPN, CDR2 SVGIG (reference sequence). The length of the CDR3 is 11 residues. The CDR3 DNA is TGTGCCTGGAGTCTCGAGGACGAGCAGTACTTC. Translating it yields CAWSLEDEQYF.

This clone occurred once. The V gene is TRBV24-1, the J gene TRBJ2-2, with 13 bases lining up with TRBD2. Germline trimming cut 1 base from V and 6 bases from J; bases unmatched to any gene: 10. Germline V lookup: CDR1 KGHDR, CDR2 SFDVKD. This CDR3 contains 19 residues. CDR3 DNA sequence: TGTGCCACCAGTGATTTCCGAACGGGACTAGCGGGATTGTCCGGGGAGCTGTTTTTT. Its translation is CATSDFRTGLAGLSGELFF.

The rearrangement uses TRBV3-1 (or the pseudogene TRBV3-2) and TRBJ2-7, with 9 bases aligning to TRBD2. Trimming cost V 3 bases and J 6 bases; bases outside gene matches: 3. The length of the CDR3 is 13 residues. Germline CDR1 and CDR2: LGHDT and YNNKEL (reference sequence). In DNA, the CDR3 is TGTGCCAGCAGCCAGGGACTAGCTGGCGAGCAGTACTTC. Amino acid sequence: CASSQGLAGEQYF.

The rearrangement joins TRBV9 to TRBJ2-7, with a possible D match to TRBD2 (6 bases). The ends were cut back, 0 bases at V and 0 bases at J, with 10 bases in the middle. This CDR3 has 15 amino acids. Germline V gene sequence: CDR1 SGDLS, CDR2 YYNGEE. The chain's CDR3 is CASSVESGFSYEQYF. The CDR3 DNA sequence: TGTGCCAGCAGCGTAGAGAGCGGGTTCTCCTACGAGCAGTACTTC.

The CDR3 loop reads CASSTSSLPAFF. The CDR3 DNA sequence: TGTGCCAGCAGTACCTCATCACTACCAGCTTTCTTT. The V gene is TRBV6-2 or TRBV6-3, the J gene TRBJ1-1; D call uncertain. The CDR3 covers 12 residues. V lost 5 bases to trimming and J lost 10 bases, with 14 bases between them. Germline lookup yields CDR1 MNHEY and CDR2 SVGEGT.

The chain's CDR3 is CASSGLQGTYTSYEQYF. CDR3 sequence (DNA): TGTGCCAGCAGCGGATTGCAGGGAACCTATACCTCCTACGAGCAGTACTTC. This sequence joins TRBV9 and TRBJ2-7; weak D call: TRBD1 (5 bases). The CDR3 is 17 residues long. V was clipped by 3 bases and J by 0 bases, with 19 bases between them. Germline CDR1 reads SGDLS; CDR2 reads YYNGEE.

The chain recombines TRBV5-4 with TRBJ2-1; D may be TRBD1 (6 bases). V was trimmed by 1 base and J by 7 bases, leaving 15 bases between them. This CDR3 contains 15 residues. The germline CDR1 and CDR2 sequences are SGHNT and YYREEE (reference sequence). The CDR3 loop reads CASSLTGQVGNEQFF. In DNA form, the CDR3 reads TGTGCCAGCAGCTTGACAGGGCAAGTAGGGAATGAGCAGTTCTTC.

The chain carries TRBV7-9 and TRBJ2-5; D may be TRBD2 (6 bases). Trimming took off 3 bases at V and 2 bases at J, with 13 bases between the two ends. Looked up from germline, CDR1 is SEHNR and CDR2 is FQNEAQ (reference sequence). The CDR3 contains 15 residues. The CDR3 DNA reads as TGTGCCAGCAGCTTTTCCGAGACTAGACAAGAGACCCAGTACTTC. Translation gives CASSFSETRQETQYF.

J is TRBJ2-7 and V is TRBV27; 7 bases line up with TRBD2. Germline assignment: CDR1 MNHEY and CDR2 SMNVEV (reference sequence). This CDR3 is built from 14 residues. V shed 5 bases, J shed 3 bases, and the junction held 7 bases outside the gene matches. The CDR3 spells CASSPRLANYEQYF. In DNA, the CDR3 is TGTGCCAGCAGTCCCCGACTAGCCAACTACGAGCAGTACTTC.

This sequence joins TRBV18 and TRBJ2-7, with TRBD2 matching 10 bases. Per the germline V gene, CDR1 is KGHSH and CDR2 is LQKENI. CDR3 length equals 16 residues. The J segment lost 1 base and the V segment lost 0 bases, leaving 3 bases of the junction unmatched. For the CDR3, the DNA is TGTGCCAGCTCACCACCGGGACTAGCGTATTCCTACGAGCAGTACTTC. Translated: CASSPPGLAYSYEQYF.

This sequence joins TRBV11-2 and TRBJ2-1; no firm D call. CDR1 is SGHAT and CDR2 is FQNNGV in the germline V gene. The V gene lost 2 bases and the J gene lost 8 bases, with 19 bases spanning the gap. The CDR3 contains 16 residues. The CDR3 here is CASSLNQRPSGDEQFF. The CDR3 bases are TGTGCCAGCAGCTTAAATCAGCGACCCTCTGGAGATGAGCAGTTCTTC.

This rearrangement joins TRBV19 to TRBJ1-3, with D possibly matching TRBD1 (5 bases). CDR1 is LNHDA and CDR2 is SQIVND in the germline V gene (reference sequence). The CDR3 consists of 14 residues. V was shortened by 6 bases and J by 0 bases, with 9 bases between the two germline ends. CDR3: CASSPGNSGNTIYF. In DNA, the CDR3 is TGTGCCAGTAGCCCAGGGAACTCTGGAAACACCATATATTTT.

V and J are TRBV10-3 and TRBJ2-2, with 10 bases identical to TRBD1. The CDR3 has 15 amino acids. Trimming at V came to 7 bases and at J to 5 bases, leaving 7 bases not matched to a gene. CDR1 and CDR2 (germline): ENHRY, SYGVKD. The CDR3 DNA reads as TGTGCCATCAAAGGGGACAGGGGTCGAACCGGGGAGCTGTTTTTT. Its protein product is CAIKGDRGRTGELFF.

J is TRBJ1-2 and V is TRBV6-5; 7 bases agree with TRBD1. With V trimmed by 5 bases and J by 6 bases, 9 bases remained unmatched. In germline, CDR1 is MNHEY, CDR2 SVGAGI. The CDR3 sequence is 14 residues long. CDR3 coding DNA: TGTGCCAGCAGTCCCCGCATAGGGGGCGATGGCTACACCTTC. Its protein is CASSPRIGGDGYTF.

The genes are TRBV10-3 and TRBJ2-3; 8 bases are shared with TRBD1. Unmatched junction bases numbered 5, after V lost 0 bases and J lost 0 bases. CDR3 length: 17 amino acids. CDR1 is ENHRY and CDR2 is SYGVKD in the germline V gene. Here the CDR3 reads CAISESQGQGSTDTQYF. The CDR3 DNA reads TGTGCCATCAGTGAGTCCCAAGGACAGGGTAGCACAGATACGCAGTATTTT.